This TCR beta chain stems from a study of technical replicates of blood from a handful of donors. V was pared by 2 bases and J by 6 bases, with 2 bases of the junction left unmatched. The CDR3 contains 12 residues. Germline loops: CDR1 SQVTM, CDR2 ANQGSEA. Libraries were prepared by immunoSEQ multiplex PCR; TCRdb keeps only in-frame clonotypes and omits some of them. The table records roughly 80,000 clones, approximately 89% of them present only once. The TCR originated in a human donor in good health. Sequenced: T cells isolated from PBMCs. This sequence joins TRBV29-1 and TRBJ1-2, with 8 bases lining up with TRBD1. The DNA of the CDR3 is TGCAGCGTTGAACAGGGGGCGAATGGCTACACCTTC. Protein: CSVEQGANGYTF.